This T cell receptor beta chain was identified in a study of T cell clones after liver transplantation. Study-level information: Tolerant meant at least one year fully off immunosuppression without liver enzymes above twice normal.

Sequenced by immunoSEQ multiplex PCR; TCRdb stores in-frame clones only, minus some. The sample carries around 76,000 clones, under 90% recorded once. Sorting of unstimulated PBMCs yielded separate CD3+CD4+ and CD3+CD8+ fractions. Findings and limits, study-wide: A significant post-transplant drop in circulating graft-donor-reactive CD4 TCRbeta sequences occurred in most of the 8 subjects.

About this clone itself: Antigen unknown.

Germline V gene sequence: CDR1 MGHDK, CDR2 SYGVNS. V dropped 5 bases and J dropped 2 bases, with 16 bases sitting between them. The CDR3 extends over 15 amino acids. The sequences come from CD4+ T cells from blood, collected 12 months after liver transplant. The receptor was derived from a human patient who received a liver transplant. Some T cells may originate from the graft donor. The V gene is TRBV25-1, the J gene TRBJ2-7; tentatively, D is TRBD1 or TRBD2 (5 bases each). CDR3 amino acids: CASSPPSGLAYEQYF. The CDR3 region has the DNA TGTGCCAGCAGTCCCCCGTCGGGGCTAGCCTACGAGCAGTACTTC.